One TCR beta chain is described in this entry. Its antigen is undetermined. Amplification of TCR beta CDR3 regions was performed using RNA transcripts as template. The HTBI primer set was used in a first-round RT-PCR of the TCR CDR3. TCRdb reanalysed the multiplex PCR reads using MiXCR and keeps one entry per CDR3 protein. The sample yields a few hundred thousand distinct CDR3 sequences, roughly 50% seen once. These data are taken from a study of T cells in Graves' hyperthyroidism and ophthalmopathy. Regarding the study as a whole: Most thyroid clonotypes with frequency above 0.001 were detected in blood.

Germline V gene data show CDR1 as SNHLY and CDR2 as FYNNEI. The CDR3 loop spans 15 amino acids. With 4 bases clipped from V and 6 bases from J, the junction kept 10 bases outside the gene matches. Stable Graves' hyperthyroidism meant no ophthalmopathy progression within 18 months. Hyperthyroidism in the patients, aged 18 to 65, was newly diagnosed and under 2 months in duration. Sequencing used peripheral blood or thyroid tissue (not recorded which). The receptor's source is a woman between 18 and 29 years old with Graves' hyperthyroidism. The rearrangement joins TRBV2 to TRBJ1-2; 8 nucleotides match TRBD1. The CDR3: CASSGGQGYSHGYTF. CDR3 bases: TGTGCCAGCAGTGGTGGACAGGGTTATTCGCATGGCTACACCTTC.